These 5 T cell receptor beta chains were sequenced from one sample in a study of beta chain features in type 1 diabetes. No cognate antigen is known for these TCRs. Notes on the study in general: Among patients with Type 1 diabetes, TCRB CDR3s were moderately but significantly shorter in every one of the four CD4+ subsets.

cDNA synthesis used the whole RNA isolate, giving expressed TCRB sequences. The method was immunoSEQ multiplex PCR; TCRdb's version includes in-frame clones alone and lacks a portion of them. The repertoire holds 600,000 to 700,000 clones, with around 12% as singletons. Sequencing used naive CD4+ T cells from blood. The receptors here all came from a man aged 25 to 40 with type 1 diabetes.

The chain combines TRBV25-1 with TRBJ2-6; D is uncertain. The ends were cut back, 6 bases at V and 0 bases at J, with 9 bases in the middle. Germline V lookup: CDR1 MGHDK, CDR2 SYGVNS. The CDR3 has 15 residues. CDR3 region: CASRGQSSGANVLTF. The CDR3 DNA reads TGTGCCAGCAGGGGCCAAAGCTCTGGGGCCAACGTCCTGACTTTC.

This clone was counted between two and nine times. V is TRBV5-4 and J is TRBJ2-3, with D possibly being TRBD2 (5 bases). The V end lost 4 bases, the J end lost 0 bases, and 15 bases lay between the germline ends. The CDR3 consists of 16 residues. Germline V CDR1 and CDR2: SGHNT, YYREEE (reference sequence). The CDR3 region is CASSPYLAHSTDTQYF. In DNA form, the CDR3 reads TGTGCCAGCAGCCCGTACCTAGCACATAGCACAGATACGCAGTATTTT.

The table lists this clone with a few counts. This sequence joins TRBV4-3 and TRBJ2-2, with D tentatively TRBD2 (5 bases). V dropped 0 bases and J dropped 1 base, with 9 bases sitting between them. This CDR3 is 16 amino acids long. Germline loops: CDR1 LGHNA, CDR2 YSLEER. CDR3 bases: TGCGCCAGCAGCCAAGATACCCGGGGGAACACCGGGGAGCTGTTTTTT. This codes for CASSQDTRGNTGELFF.

This clone was counted a few times. The V and J genes are TRBV28 and TRBJ1-6; D gene ambiguous. This CDR3 has 12 amino acids. The germline gives CDR1 MDHEN, CDR2 SYDVKM. Between the trimmed V and J ends, which lost 6 bases and 1 base, there was a span of 1 base. In DNA, the CDR3 is TGTGCCAGCAGGTCCTATAATTCACCCCTCCACTTT. It yields the protein CASRSYNSPLHF.

The chain joins TRBV28 to TRBJ1-5; TRBD1 is a possible D gene (6 bases). Between the trimmed V and J ends, which lost 6 bases and 3 bases, there was a span of 15 bases. The CDR3 contains 15 residues. CDR1 is MDHEN and CDR2 is SYDVKM in the germline V gene. The CDR3 loop is CASSPYQGINQPQHF. The CDR3 DNA reads TGTGCCAGCAGCCCTTACCAGGGGATCAATCAGCCCCAGCATTTT.